These 15 T cell receptor beta chains were sequenced from one sample in a study of OX40 agonist ivuxolimab in advanced cancers. Method: immunoSEQ multiplex PCR; TCRdb's copy keeps in-frame clones and lacks some. This sample has tens of thousands of clones, with 85% to 95% found just once. Sequencing was performed on CD4+ or CD8+ T cells sorted from blood, taken in a trial of the OX40 agonist ivuxolimab. The receptors here all came from an adult with an advanced solid tumor such as melanoma, head and neck, liver or kidney cancer.

By share, this clone counts as medium-sized. The V call is TRBV28, the J call TRBJ1-2; D may be TRBD1 (5 bases). CDR1 is MDHEN, CDR2 SYDVKM, per germline. The CDR3 contains 13 residues. The ends were cut back, 3 bases at V and 7 bases at J, with 12 bases in the middle. This chain's CDR3 is CASSLGGQGGYTF. In DNA, the CDR3 is TGTGCCAGCAGTTTGGGAGGTCAGGGTGGCTACACCTTC.

In nucleotides, the CDR3 is TGTGCCAGCAGCGCGAACCGGGACAGGGACTACAATGAGCAGTTCTTC. Encoded protein: CASSANRDRDYNEQFF. This chain uses TRBV9 with TRBJ2-1; 9 bases fit TRBD1. Germline CDR1 is SGDLS and CDR2 is YYNGEE. CDR3 length equals 16 residues. V gave up 3 bases and J gave up 3 bases; unmatched junction bases: 7.

V gene TRBV7-9 combines with J gene TRBJ2-7; D call uncertain. This CDR3 comprises 11 residues. From germline, CDR1 is SEHNR and CDR2 FQNEAQ (reference sequence). The ends were cut back, 5 bases at V and 2 bases at J, with 4 bases in the middle. Here the CDR3 DNA reads TGTGCCAGCAGCCCAGCCTACGAGCAGTACTTC. Translation: CASSPAYEQYF.

This clone came up once. The chain is built from TRBV19 and TRBJ2-7; unclear D gene. Germline CDR1 and CDR2: LNHDA and SQIVND (reference sequence). V shed 6 bases and J shed 5 bases, with 17 bases lying between them. The CDR3 sequence is 14 residues long. The CDR3 nucleotides read TGTGCCAGTAGGGTCTGGGTTTACGCTGACGAGCAGTACTTC. The encoded protein is CASRVWVYADEQYF.

In DNA form, the CDR3 reads TGCGCCAGCAGCCCGGAAAGGGATAAAACGACTGAAGCTTTCTTT. Amino acids: CASSPERDKTTEAFF. The V gene is TRBV4-1, the J gene TRBJ1-1; D gene uncertain. Germline assignment: CDR1 MGHRA and CDR2 YSYEKL. The CDR3 spans 15 residues. Trimming removed 4 bases from V and 5 bases from J, with 17 bases in between.

This clone was counted a few times. This sequence joins TRBV19 and TRBJ2-7, with 7 bases identical to TRBD2. Germline V lookup: CDR1 LNHDA, CDR2 SQIVND (reference sequence). The length of the CDR3 is 14 residues. V trimming: 8 bases; J trimming: 3 bases; junction bases outside the gene matches: 10. In DNA, the CDR3 is TGTGCCAGTCAAGCCACGGGGGGTATCTACGAGCAGTACTTC. Its protein product is CASQATGGIYEQYF.

The chain is built from TRBV29-1 and TRBJ2-5, with 7 bases matching TRBD2. CDR3 length equals 16 residues. Germline CDR1 is SQVTM and CDR2 is ANQGSEA. Unmatched junction bases numbered 9, after V lost 0 bases and J lost 2 bases. For the CDR3, the DNA is TGCAGCGTTGAAGACCCAGCGGGGACGGGTCAAGAGACCCAGTACTTC. It is translated as CSVEDPAGTGQETQYF.

The chain employs TRBV4-1 and TRBJ2-1; TRBD2 agrees at 8 bases. Germline loops: CDR1 MGHRA, CDR2 YSYEKL. The CDR3 is 15 amino acids. J gave up 7 bases and V 0 bases, and 5 bases lay outside the gene matches. The DNA for the CDR3 is TGCGCCAGCAGCCAAGATAATCGGGAGGGGAATGAGCAGTTCTTC. Translation: CASSQDNREGNEQFF.

The chain combines TRBV2 with TRBJ2-1; TRBD2 agrees at 9 bases. This CDR3 is 15 amino acids long. In germline, CDR1 is SNHLY, CDR2 FYNNEI. Trimming removed 5 bases from V and 5 bases from J; junction bases left unmatched: 7. The CDR3 protein is CASSQASGTNNEQFF. Written as DNA, the CDR3 is TGTGCCAGCAGTCAGGCTAGCGGGACTAACAATGAGCAGTTCTTC.

J is TRBJ2-7 and V is TRBV28; D is unresolved. The CDR3 spans 14 residues. Germline CDR1 is MDHEN and CDR2 is SYDVKM. Trimming pared 6 bases from V and 1 base from J, leaving 13 bases between. The CDR3 bases are TGTGCCAGCAGGCCCAACCAGCTGTCCTACGAGCAGTACTTC. Translation: CASRPNQLSYEQYF.

The chain carries TRBV2 and TRBJ1-3; D might be TRBD1 (5 bases). This CDR3 comprises 18 residues. Deletions cut 6 bases from V and 4 bases from J, with 25 bases between. Germline CDR1 reads SNHLY; CDR2 reads FYNNEI. The CDR3 protein is CASRVSGRDGSTGNTIYF. CDR3 coding DNA: TGTGCCAGCAGGGTATCTGGCCGGGACGGGAGTACGGGAAACACCATATATTTT.

In its sample, this clone ranks as medium-sized. The chain employs TRBV10-2 and TRBJ1-2; D is uncertain. CDR3 length equals 13 residues. The ends were cut back, 6 bases at V and 7 bases at J, with 15 bases in the middle. Germline CDR1 reads WSHSY; CDR2 reads SAAADI. DNA of the CDR3: TGCGCCAGCAGCAACCATCTGTCGGGTGGCTACACCTTC. It specifies CASSNHLSGGYTF.

The V gene is TRBV9, the J gene TRBJ1-4; TRBD1 agrees at 7 bases. Germline lookup yields CDR1 SGDLS and CDR2 YYNGEE. This CDR3 has 15 amino acids. Trimming at V came to 3 bases and at J to 5 bases, leaving 7 bases not matched to a gene. This CDR3 is CASSAPGQPNEKLFF. CDR3 nucleotide sequence: TGTGCCAGCAGCGCACCGGGACAGCCGAATGAAAAACTGTTTTTT.

The chain links TRBV6-1 to TRBJ2-7; 10 positions agree with TRBD1. Germline V gene lookup returns CDR1 MNHNS and CDR2 SASEGT. V shed 3 bases, J shed 0 bases, and the junction held 2 bases outside the gene matches. CDR3 size: 15 residues. The CDR3 sequence is CASSDWDRGSYEQYF. CDR3 in DNA: TGTGCCAGCAGTGATTGGGACAGGGGCTCCTACGAGCAGTACTTC.

The rearrangement joins TRBV7-9 to TRBJ2-5; 8 bases fit TRBD1. Germline V gene data show CDR1 as SEHNR and CDR2 as FQNEAQ (reference sequence). The CDR3 runs to 15 residues. V trimming: 3 bases; J trimming: 4 bases; junction bases outside the gene matches: 7. In DNA, the CDR3 is TGTGCCAGCAGCTTCGTACAAGGACAGGGAGAGACCCAGTACTTC. It codes for CASSFVQGQGETQYF.